These 24 T cell receptor beta chains originate from one sample sequenced in a study of human T cells and chemical hapten exposure. Using its own MiXCR run on the RACE reads, TCRdb lists one record per CDR3 protein. The repertoire consists of roughly 140,000 distinct CDR3 sequences, with around 11% occurring once and the leading ten covering around 1.4%. Regarding time point: patch test 2, 6 weeks after DPC sensitization. Treatment noted: therapeutic diphenylcyclopropenone sensitization with weekly scalp DPC. Material: whole blood, obtained in connection with sensitization to the hapten diphenylcyclopropenone (DPC). The receptors were gathered from a woman aged 45-59 years with alopecia areata. Some clones in this sample may be carry-over from other donors' samples.

This clonotype was counted ten times or more. The chain has TRBV4-3 and TRBJ2-2; the match to TRBD2 covers 7 bases. Germline trimming cut 6 bases from V and 3 bases from J; bases unmatched to any gene: 4. This CDR3 is built from 14 residues. Per the germline V gene, CDR1 is LGHNA and CDR2 is YSLEER. The CDR3 sequence: CASRTSEHTGELFF. Here the CDR3 DNA reads TGCGCCAGCAGAACTAGCGAGCACACCGGGGAGCTGTTTTTT.

The CDR3 is CASSLFRAGNNQPQHF. The CDR3 DNA reads TGTGCCAGCAGTTTATTTCGGGCAGGGAACAATCAGCCCCAGCATTTT. The V and J genes are TRBV12-3 or TRBV12-4 and TRBJ1-5; maybe TRBD1 (5 bases). Trimming stripped 2 bases from V and 3 bases from J, with 14 bases between. The CDR3 has 16 residues.

This clonotype was found a few times. This sequence joins TRBV20-1 and TRBJ2-5; no definite D call. CDR1 and CDR2 (germline): DFQATT, SNEGSKA (reference sequence). This CDR3 has 16 residues. V shed 0 bases and J shed 5 bases, with 19 bases lying between them. The CDR3 nucleotides are TGCAGTGCTAGAGAGCCCCGCGGACGAAGGTTTGAGACCCAGTACTTC. It codes for CSAREPRGRRFETQYF.

There are a few counts of this clonotype. The rearrangement joins TRBV29-1 to TRBJ2-1; tentative D call: TRBD2 (5 bases). The CDR3 has 14 amino acids. Germline lookup yields CDR1 SQVTM and CDR2 ANQGSEA. V shed 2 bases and J shed 9 bases, with 17 bases lying between them. The CDR3 DNA is TGCAGCGTTGAATCCCGTCTAACTAGATTTGAGCAGTTCTTC. It is translated as CSVESRLTRFEQFF.

The sample holds a few counts of this clonotype. V and J are TRBV7-2 and TRBJ2-1; unclear D gene. Germline V gene sequence: CDR1 SGHTA, CDR2 FQGNSA. The CDR3 sequence is 12 residues long. V was clipped by 5 bases and J by 9 bases, with 11 bases between them. CDR3 in DNA: TGTGCCAGCAGCCCCACGAGGTTTGAGCAGTTCTTC. Translating it yields CASSPTRFEQFF.

CDR3 in amino acids: CAWRVTGGIEAFF. CDR3 nucleotide sequence: TGTGCCTGGAGGGTGACAGGGGGCATTGAAGCTTTCTTT. The chain joins TRBV30 to TRBJ1-1; 10 nucleotides align to TRBD1. V lost 3 bases, J lost 7 bases, and 5 bases stayed unmatched. Germline CDR1 and CDR2: GTSNPN and SVGIG (reference sequence). This CDR3 contains 13 residues.

The chain links TRBV12-3 or TRBV12-4 to TRBJ2-2; 7 bases are shared with TRBD2. Trimming removed 7 bases from V and 0 bases from J; junction bases left unmatched: 8. The CDR3 contains 16 residues. The chain's CDR3 is CASTIASGANTGELFF. The CDR3 DNA reads as TGTGCCAGCACCATTGCTAGCGGCGCGAACACCGGGGAGCTGTTTTTT.

This clonotype has just a few counts. V usage is TRBV2 and J usage is TRBJ2-5; 10 bases agree with TRBD2. The germline gives CDR1 SNHLY, CDR2 FYNNEI. The CDR3 spans 15 residues. The J segment lost 4 bases and the V segment lost 4 bases, leaving 6 bases of the junction unmatched. In DNA, the CDR3 is TGTGCCAGCAGTGTGGAGCGGGAGGGCCCAGAGACCCAGTACTTC. Encoded protein: CASSVEREGPETQYF.

V is TRBV7-2 and J is TRBJ2-1; the D gene is possibly TRBD2 (6 bases). The CDR3 runs to 15 residues. Trimming left V 3 bases short and J 7 bases short, with 16 bases between. Germline CDR1 reads SGHTA; CDR2 reads FQGNSA. The chain's CDR3 is CASSLEIAAKNEQFF. The CDR3 DNA sequence: TGTGCCAGCAGCTTGGAGATAGCGGCTAAAAATGAGCAGTTCTTC.

This clonotype was recorded a few times. The chain links TRBV5-1 to TRBJ1-3; D may be TRBD1 (5 bases). The CDR3 spans 15 residues. Per the germline V gene, CDR1 is SGHRS and CDR2 is YFSETQ. Trimming took off 4 bases at V and 0 bases at J, with 11 bases between the two ends. CDR3 region: CASSLWDGSGNTIYF. CDR3 DNA: TGCGCCAGCAGCCTATGGGACGGCTCTGGAAACACCATATATTTT.

This clonotype was observed many times. The chain recombines TRBV2 with TRBJ1-1; D is perhaps TRBD1 (5 bases). Germline V gene sequence: CDR1 SNHLY, CDR2 FYNNEI. The V end lost 6 bases, the J end lost 1 base, and 9 bases lay between the germline ends. The CDR3 covers 13 residues. The CDR3 spells CASSLRENTEAFF. CDR3 DNA sequence: TGTGCCAGCAGCCTCAGGGAGAACACTGAAGCTTTCTTT.

The chain employs TRBV5-1 and TRBJ2-2; no clear D gene. V was trimmed by 1 base and J by 1 base, leaving 8 bases between them. Germline V gene sequence: CDR1 SGHRS, CDR2 YFSETQ. The CDR3 is 15 amino acids. CDR3: CASSLMVMNTGELFF. CDR3 nucleotide sequence: TGCGCCAGCAGCTTGATGGTCATGAACACCGGGGAGCTGTTTTTT.

Only a few counts were recorded for this clonotype. The chain recombines TRBV20-1 with TRBJ2-7, with TRBD1 matching 7 bases. CDR3 length: 15 residues. The V and J ends lost 2 bases and 0 bases, in that order; junction bases with no gene match: 7. Germline loops: CDR1 DFQATT, CDR2 SNEGSKA (reference sequence). CDR3 nucleotide sequence: TGCAGTGCTAGACCTCTTGACAGGGCCTCCTACGAGCAGTACTTC. Its translation is CSARPLDRASYEQYF.

The rearrangement joins TRBV10-3 to TRBJ2-3; 11 bases map to TRBD2. Per germline, CDR1 ENHRY and CDR2 SYGVKD. The CDR3 is made up of 18 amino acids. V lost 8 bases and J lost 0; bases outside the gene matches: 13. As DNA, the CDR3 is TGTGCCATCCTCCCGGGGACTAGCGGCCCTGCTAGCACAGATACGCAGTATTTT. Translation gives CAILPGTSGPASTDTQYF.

The chain links TRBV7-2 to TRBJ2-7, with TRBD2 matching 13 bases. The CDR3 runs 14 residues. Trimming took 8 bases from V and 7 from J; bases not matched to a gene: 8. CDR1 is SGHTA, CDR2 FQGNSA, per germline. The DNA of the CDR3 is TGTGCCAGCGGAGGGGGACTAGCGGGACAAGAGCAGTACTTC. Protein: CASGGGLAGQEQYF.

In this sample, this clonotype turned up a few times. The rearrangement links TRBV10-3 to TRBJ2-1, with TRBD2 identical over 11 bases. The CDR3 covers 12 residues. Germline CDR1 reads ENHRY; CDR2 reads SYGVKD. V trimming: 10 bases; J trimming: 10 bases; junction bases outside the gene matches: 6. CDR3 in amino acids: CATGLAAPEQFF. In DNA form, the CDR3 reads TGTGCCACGGGACTAGCGGCCCCCGAGCAGTTCTTC.

V gene TRBV7-9 combines with J gene TRBJ2-7; D is uncertain. This CDR3 is 14 amino acids long. V dropped 1 base and J dropped 4 bases, with 11 bases sitting between them. The V gene's germline CDR1 is SEHNR and CDR2 FQNEAQ (reference sequence). Here the CDR3 DNA reads TGTGCCAGCAGCTTAGGTTCGGACGCTTACGAGCAGTACTTC. Amino acids: CASSLGSDAYEQYF. The full variable domain, rest sourced from reference TRBV7-9 and TRBJ2-7, is DTGVSQNPRHKITKRGQNVTFRCDPISEHNRLYWYRQTLGQGPEFLTYFQNEAQLEKSRLLSDRFSAERPKGSFSTLEIQRTEQGDSAMYLCASSLGSDAYEQYFGPGTRLTVT.

J is TRBJ2-5 and V is TRBV20-1; TRBD2 matches 7 bases. CDR1 and CDR2 from the germline V gene are DFQATT and SNEGSKA (reference sequence). The CDR3 consists of 19 residues. J gave up 4 bases and V 0 bases, and 20 bases lay outside the gene matches. The CDR3: CSARDPVGTVTSMGETQYF. The CDR3 DNA is TGCAGTGCTAGAGACCCGGTTGGGACTGTGACTAGCATGGGAGAGACCCAGTACTTC.

This clonotype came up many times. This chain joins TRBV29-1 and TRBJ2-3, with TRBD2 matching 10 bases. Germline-derived CDR1 and CDR2 are SQVTM and ANQGSEA. V shed 6 bases and J 2 bases; nucleotides not matched to a gene: 11. The CDR3 is 16 amino acids. The CDR3: CSVPRTSGYTTDTQYF. In DNA form, the CDR3 reads TGCAGCGTCCCTCGGACTAGCGGCTATACCACAGATACGCAGTATTTT.

The sample holds a few counts of this clonotype. This rearrangement joins TRBV5-1 to TRBJ1-1; no clear D. V was pared by 1 base and J by 2 bases, with 9 bases between. Germline CDR1 reads SGHRS; CDR2 reads YFSETQ. The CDR3 runs to 14 residues. Written as DNA, the CDR3 is TGCGCCAGCAGCTTGCACCGGGTTAACACTGAAGCTTTCTTT. Translated: CASSLHRVNTEAFF.

This clonotype was picked up a small number of times. CDR3 bases: TGTGCCAGCAGTGAACTGCGAGACAGTAACTATGGCTACACCTTC. Translation gives CASSELRDSNYGYTF. This sequence joins TRBV6-1 and TRBJ1-2, with D possibly being TRBD1 (5 bases). Germline CDR1 is MNHNS and CDR2 is SASEGT. CDR3 length: 15 residues. V was trimmed by 2 bases and J by 1 base, leaving 11 bases between them.

The V call is TRBV5-6, the J call TRBJ2-7, with D hard to call. Germline CDR1 is SGHDT and CDR2 is YYEEEE. The CDR3 extends over 12 amino acids. Trimming took 5 bases from V and 6 from J, leaving 12 bases between them. CDR3 in amino acids: CASSWSFGEQYF. CDR3 coding DNA: TGTGCCAGCAGTTGGTCTTTTGGCGAGCAGTACTTC.

This rearrangement joins TRBV6-2 or TRBV6-3 to TRBJ1-3; D gene uncertain. Germline V lookup: CDR1 MNHEY, CDR2 SVGEGT. The V and J ends lost 7 bases and 2 bases respectively, with 15 bases between them. This CDR3 spans 15 amino acids. CDR3 sequence: CASNPWGGTGNTIYF. The DNA for the CDR3 is TGTGCCAGCAACCCCTGGGGAGGAACTGGAAACACCATATATTTT.

The rearrangement links TRBV24-1 to TRBJ2-6; no firm D call. The CDR3 extends over 15 amino acids. Trimming cost V 3 bases and J 0 bases, with 5 bases left between them. Per germline, CDR1 KGHDR and CDR2 SFDVKD. CDR3 sequence reads: CATSDAGSGANVLTF. CDR3 coding DNA: TGTGCCACCAGTGATGCAGGCTCTGGGGCCAACGTCCTGACTTTC.